This entry describes one T cell receptor beta chain. All enrollees were roughly 18 to 90 years old and from roughly 26 US areas. Donors in Cohort 3 counted as recovered after two negative PCRs, clearance, or symptom resolution. CDR3 size: 13 residues. The ends were cut back, 4 bases at V and 4 bases at J, with 10 bases in the middle. Germline V lookup: CDR1 LNHDA, CDR2 SQIVND (reference sequence). This sample is part of a study of blood T cell repertoires in COVID-19. Study-wide background: In each case, the material was cDNA or gDNA derived from T cells, B-cell-depleted T cells, or PBMCs.

Here immunoSEQ multiplex PCR was the method, and the copy in TCRdb shows in-frame clones only, minus some. The sample lists a few hundred thousand clones; 80% to 90% were seen once. The sample consisted of PBMCs or T cells enriched from blood (not recorded which). The chain combines TRBV19 with TRBJ1-1, with D possibly being TRBD1 (5 bases). This TCR derives from a woman under 30 who had recovered from COVID-19. This CDR3 reads CASSTWDFTEAFF. In DNA form, the CDR3 reads TGTGCCAGTAGTACCTGGGACTTCACTGAAGCTTTCTTT.